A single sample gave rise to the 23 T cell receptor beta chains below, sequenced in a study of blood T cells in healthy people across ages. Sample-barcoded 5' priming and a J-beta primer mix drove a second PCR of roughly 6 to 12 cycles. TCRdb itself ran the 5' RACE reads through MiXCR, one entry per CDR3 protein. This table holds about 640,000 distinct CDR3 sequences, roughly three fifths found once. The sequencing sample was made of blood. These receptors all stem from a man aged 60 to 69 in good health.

The CDR3 sequence is CAMTLYQETQYF. In DNA, the CDR3 is TGTGCCATGACCCTGTACCAAGAGACCCAGTACTTC. The chain recombines TRBV7-8 with TRBJ2-5; D gene unclear. Trimming shortened V by 10 bases and J by 0 bases, and 9 bases separated the two germline ends. The CDR3 runs to 12 residues. Germline V lookup: CDR1 SGHVS, CDR2 FQNEAQ. The full variable domain, its missing parts supplied by reference TRBV7-8 and TRBJ2-5, is GAGVSQSPRYKVAKRGQDVALRCDPISGHVSLFWYQQALGQGPEFLTYFQNEAQLDKSGLPSDRFFAERPEGSVSTLKIQRTQQEDSAVYLCAMTLYQETQYFGPGTRLLVL.

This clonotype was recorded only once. CDR3 DNA: TGCAGTGCTAGGGTAGCCGGGGGGGCGTCCAATGAGCAGTTCTTC. Translating gives CSARVAGGASNEQFF. The genes are TRBV20-1 and TRBJ2-1; 8 positions agree with TRBD2. The CDR3 is 15 residues long. From germline, CDR1 is DFQATT and CDR2 SNEGSKA (reference sequence). With 3 bases clipped from V and 6 bases from J, the junction kept 10 bases outside the gene matches.

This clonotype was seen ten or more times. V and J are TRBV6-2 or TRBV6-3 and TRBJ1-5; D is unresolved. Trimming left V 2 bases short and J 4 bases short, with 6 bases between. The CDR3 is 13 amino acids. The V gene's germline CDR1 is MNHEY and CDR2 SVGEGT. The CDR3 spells CASSYPPNQPQHF. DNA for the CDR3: TGTGCCAGCAGTTACCCACCTAATCAGCCCCAGCATTTT.

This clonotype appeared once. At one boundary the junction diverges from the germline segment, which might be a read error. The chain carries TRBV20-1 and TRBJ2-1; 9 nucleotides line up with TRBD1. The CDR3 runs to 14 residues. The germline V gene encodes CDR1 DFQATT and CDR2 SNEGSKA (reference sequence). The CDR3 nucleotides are TGCAGTGCTACCCGACAGGGGGAAGCAAATGGGCAGTTCTTC. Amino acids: CSATRQGEANGQFF.

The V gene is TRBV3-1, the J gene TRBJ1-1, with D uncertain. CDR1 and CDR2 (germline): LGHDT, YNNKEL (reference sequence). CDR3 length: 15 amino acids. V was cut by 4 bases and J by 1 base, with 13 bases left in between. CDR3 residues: CASSPSNAGNTEAFF. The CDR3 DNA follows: TGTGCCAGCAGCCCGTCGAACGCGGGGAACACTGAAGCTTTCTTT.

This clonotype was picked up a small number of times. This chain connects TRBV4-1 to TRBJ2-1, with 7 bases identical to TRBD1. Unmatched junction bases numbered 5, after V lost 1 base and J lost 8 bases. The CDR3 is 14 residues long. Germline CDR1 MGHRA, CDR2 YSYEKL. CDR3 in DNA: TGCGCCAGCAGCCAAGGGGACAGTCGGTATGAGCAGTTCTTC. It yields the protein CASSQGDSRYEQFF.

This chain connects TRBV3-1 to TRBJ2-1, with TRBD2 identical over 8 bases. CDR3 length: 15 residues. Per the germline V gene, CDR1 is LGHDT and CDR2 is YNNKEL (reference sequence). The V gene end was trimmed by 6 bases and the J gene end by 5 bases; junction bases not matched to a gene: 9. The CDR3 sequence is CASRIRGGLDNEQFF. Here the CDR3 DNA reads TGTGCCAGCAGGATTCGGGGGGGCCTGGACAATGAGCAGTTCTTC.

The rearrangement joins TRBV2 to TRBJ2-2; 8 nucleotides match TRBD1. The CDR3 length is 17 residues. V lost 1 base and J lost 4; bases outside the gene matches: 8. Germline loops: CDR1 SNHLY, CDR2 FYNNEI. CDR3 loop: CASSEDRGAPATGELFF. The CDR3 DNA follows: TGTGCCAGCAGTGAAGACAGGGGGGCGCCGGCCACCGGGGAGCTGTTTTTT.

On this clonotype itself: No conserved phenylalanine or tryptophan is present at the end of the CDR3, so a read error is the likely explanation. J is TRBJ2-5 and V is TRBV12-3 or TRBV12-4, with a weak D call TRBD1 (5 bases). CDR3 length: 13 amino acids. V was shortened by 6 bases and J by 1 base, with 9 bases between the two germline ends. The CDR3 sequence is CASRRDSQETQYS. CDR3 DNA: TGTGCCAGCAGGAGAGACAGCCAAGAGACCCAGTACTCC.

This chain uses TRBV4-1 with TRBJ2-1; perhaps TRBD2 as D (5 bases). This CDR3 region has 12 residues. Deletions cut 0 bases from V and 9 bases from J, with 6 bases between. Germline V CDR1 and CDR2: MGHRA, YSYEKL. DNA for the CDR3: TGCGCCAGCAGCCAAGAGGGGAGTGAGCAGTTCTTC. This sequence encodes CASSQEGSEQFF.

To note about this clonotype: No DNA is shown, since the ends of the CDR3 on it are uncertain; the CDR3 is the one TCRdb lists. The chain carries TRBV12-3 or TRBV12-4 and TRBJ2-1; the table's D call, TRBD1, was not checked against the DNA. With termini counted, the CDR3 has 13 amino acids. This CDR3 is CASSFGSGTMRFF.

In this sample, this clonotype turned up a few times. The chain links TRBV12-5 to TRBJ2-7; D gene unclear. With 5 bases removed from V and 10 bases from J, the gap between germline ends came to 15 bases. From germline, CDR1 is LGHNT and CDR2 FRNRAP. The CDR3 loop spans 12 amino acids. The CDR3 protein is CASGRLSRTQYF. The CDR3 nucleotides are TGTGCTAGTGGTCGTTTATCGCGCACCCAGTACTTC.

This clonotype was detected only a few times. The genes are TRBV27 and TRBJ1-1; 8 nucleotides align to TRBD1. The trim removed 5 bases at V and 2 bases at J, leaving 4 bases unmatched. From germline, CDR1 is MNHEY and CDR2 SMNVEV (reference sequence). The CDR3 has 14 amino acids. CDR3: CASSPDRGNTEAFF. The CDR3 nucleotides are TGTGCCAGCAGTCCCGACAGGGGTAACACTGAAGCTTTCTTT.

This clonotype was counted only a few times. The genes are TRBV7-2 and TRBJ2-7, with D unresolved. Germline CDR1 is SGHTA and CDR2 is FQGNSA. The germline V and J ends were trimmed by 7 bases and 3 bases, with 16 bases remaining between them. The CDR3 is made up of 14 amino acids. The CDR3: CASTTSRGNYEQYF. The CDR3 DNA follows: TGTGCCAGCACCACCTCCCGCGGCAACTACGAGCAGTACTTC.

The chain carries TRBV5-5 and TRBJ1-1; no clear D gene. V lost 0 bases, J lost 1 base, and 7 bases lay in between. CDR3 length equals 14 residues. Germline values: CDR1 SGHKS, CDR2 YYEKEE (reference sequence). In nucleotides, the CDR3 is TGTGCCAGCAGCTTGGCGGAGGGGAACACTGAAGCTTTCTTT. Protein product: CASSLAEGNTEAFF.

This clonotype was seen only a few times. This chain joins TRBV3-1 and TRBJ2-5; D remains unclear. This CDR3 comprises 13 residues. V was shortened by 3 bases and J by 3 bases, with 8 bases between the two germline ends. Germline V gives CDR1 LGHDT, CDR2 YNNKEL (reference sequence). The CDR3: CASSQVEKETQYF. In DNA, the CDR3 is TGTGCCAGCAGCCAGGTAGAAAAAGAGACCCAGTACTTC.

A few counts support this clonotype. The chain's CDR3 is CASSLDRGSGYTF. The CDR3 DNA reads TGCGCCAGCAGCTTGGACAGGGGATCTGGCTACACCTTC. The rearrangement joins TRBV5-1 to TRBJ1-2; 7 bases fit TRBD1. CDR3 length equals 13 residues. V shed 0 bases and J 7 bases; nucleotides not matched to a gene: 3. Germline assignment: CDR1 SGHRS and CDR2 YFSETQ.

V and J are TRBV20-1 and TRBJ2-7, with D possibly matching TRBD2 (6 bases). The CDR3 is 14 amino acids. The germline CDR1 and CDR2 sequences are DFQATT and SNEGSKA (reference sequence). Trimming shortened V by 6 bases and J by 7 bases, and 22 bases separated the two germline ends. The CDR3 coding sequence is TGCAGTGCAAGGAGTGGGGGGAGAGGTCCGGAGCAGTACTTC. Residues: CSARSGGRGPEQYF.

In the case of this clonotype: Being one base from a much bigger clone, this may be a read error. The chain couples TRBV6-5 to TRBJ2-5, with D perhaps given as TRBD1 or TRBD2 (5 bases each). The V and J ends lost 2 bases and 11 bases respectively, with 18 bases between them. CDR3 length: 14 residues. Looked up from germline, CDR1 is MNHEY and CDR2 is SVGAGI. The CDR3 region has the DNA TGTGCCAGCAGTTACGATGGGGGTCCGCGAGAGCAGTACTTC. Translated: CASSYDGGPREQYF.

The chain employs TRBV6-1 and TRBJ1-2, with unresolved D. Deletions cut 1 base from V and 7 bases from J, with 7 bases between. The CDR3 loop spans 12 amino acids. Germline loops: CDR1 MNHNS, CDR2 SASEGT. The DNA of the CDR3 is TGTGCCAGCAGTGAAGATGGGATTGGCTACACCTTC. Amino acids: CASSEDGIGYTF.

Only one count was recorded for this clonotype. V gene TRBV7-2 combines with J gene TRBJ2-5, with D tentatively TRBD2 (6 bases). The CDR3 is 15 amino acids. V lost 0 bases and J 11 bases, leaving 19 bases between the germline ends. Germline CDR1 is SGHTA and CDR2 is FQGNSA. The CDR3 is CASSLASGDYNEQYF. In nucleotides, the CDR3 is TGTGCCAGCAGCTTAGCTAGCGGAGATTACAATGAGCAGTACTTC.

The CDR3 DNA sequence: TGTGCCAGCAGCTCCCAATGGAGCTCCTACAATGAGCAGTTCTTC. It yields the protein CASSSQWSSYNEQFF. V and J are TRBV7-2 and TRBJ2-1; D is uncertain. V was cut by 4 bases and J by 0 bases, with 10 bases left in between. This CDR3 comprises 15 residues. Germline values: CDR1 SGHTA, CDR2 FQGNSA.

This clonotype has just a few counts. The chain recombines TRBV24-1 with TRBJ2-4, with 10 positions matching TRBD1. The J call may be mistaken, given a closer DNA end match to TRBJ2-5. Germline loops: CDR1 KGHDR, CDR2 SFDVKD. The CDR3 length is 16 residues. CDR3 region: CATSDLGDRGGETQYF. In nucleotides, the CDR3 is TGTGCCACCAGTGATTTGGGGGACAGGGGAGGAGAGACCCAGTACTTC.